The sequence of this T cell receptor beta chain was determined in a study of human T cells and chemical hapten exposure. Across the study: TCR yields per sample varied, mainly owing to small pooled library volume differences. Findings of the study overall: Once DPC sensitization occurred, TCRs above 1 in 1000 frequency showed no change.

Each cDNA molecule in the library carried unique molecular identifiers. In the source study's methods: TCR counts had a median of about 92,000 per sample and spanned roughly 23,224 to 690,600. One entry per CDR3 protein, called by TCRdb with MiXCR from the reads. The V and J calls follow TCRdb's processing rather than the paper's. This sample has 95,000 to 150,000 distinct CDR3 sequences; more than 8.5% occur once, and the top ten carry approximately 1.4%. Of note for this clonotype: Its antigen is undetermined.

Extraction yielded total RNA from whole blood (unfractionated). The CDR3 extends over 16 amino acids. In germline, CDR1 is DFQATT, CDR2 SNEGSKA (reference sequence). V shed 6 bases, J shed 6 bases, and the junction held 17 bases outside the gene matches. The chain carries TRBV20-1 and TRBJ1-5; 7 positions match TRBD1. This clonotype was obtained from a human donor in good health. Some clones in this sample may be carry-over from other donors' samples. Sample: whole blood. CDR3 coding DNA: TGCAGTGCCCCGGGTCCGACAGGGAGGTTCGGTCAGCCCCAGCATTTT. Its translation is CSAPGPTGRFGQPQHF.